The next 20 T cell receptor beta chains were all read from a single sample in a study of siplizumab effects on memory and regulatory T cells. Produced via immunoSEQ multiplex PCR; TCRdb's table is partial and in-frame only. Among about 63,000 clones listed, over 80% were seen once. What was sequenced was memory CD4+ T cells sorted from blood. The source is a human donor in good health.

This rearrangement joins TRBV2 to TRBJ1-5, with a weak D call TRBD1 (5 bases). This CDR3 is 15 amino acids long. Germline loops: CDR1 SNHLY, CDR2 FYNNEI. The V end lost 4 bases, the J end lost 3 bases, and 13 bases lay between the germline ends. For the CDR3, the DNA is TGTGCCAGCAGTGGAACAGGAAACTACAATCAGCCCCAGCATTTT. Translation gives CASSGTGNYNQPQHF.

This clone was seen a single time. V is TRBV19 and J is TRBJ1-5; D ambiguous. CDR1 is LNHDA, CDR2 SQIVND, per germline (reference sequence). The CDR3 consists of 15 residues. Trimming removed 3 bases at V and 6 bases at J, with 15 bases between. CDR3: CASSIWAGALQPQHF. CDR3 coding DNA: TGTGCCAGTAGTATTTGGGCAGGCGCCCTTCAGCCCCAGCATTTT.

The sample holds a few counts of this clone. The chain joins TRBV10-3 to TRBJ2-7; D not certain. The V end lost 0 bases, the J end lost 3 bases, and 6 bases lay between the germline ends. The germline V gene has CDR1 ENHRY and CDR2 SYGVKD. The CDR3 sequence is 13 residues long. For the CDR3, the DNA is TGTGCCATCAGTGAGTCGGCATACTACGAGCAGTACTTC. Amino acids: CAISESAYYEQYF.

In its sample, this clone was seen once. The chain is built from TRBV2 and TRBJ1-5; a possible D gene is TRBD1 (5 bases). In germline, CDR1 is SNHLY, CDR2 FYNNEI. The CDR3 runs to 15 residues. Trimming took off 5 bases at V and 7 bases at J, with 18 bases between the two ends. CDR3 in amino acids: CASSPTETLGQPQHF. The CDR3 coding sequence is TGTGCCAGCAGTCCGACAGAAACCTTAGGGCAGCCCCAGCATTTT.

The gene calls are TRBV11-2 and TRBJ2-3; D could derive from TRBD1 or TRBD2 (6 bases each). The CDR3 consists of 17 residues. The germline V gene encodes CDR1 SGHAT and CDR2 FQNNGV. V was cut by 4 bases and J by 0 bases, with 17 bases left in between. CDR3 sequence (DNA): TGTGCCAGCAGCTCCTCCCGCGGGACAACTAGCACAGATACGCAGTATTTT. The encoded protein is CASSSSRGTTSTDTQYF. Drawing the rest from reference TRBV11-2 and TRBJ2-3, the complete variable domain is EAGVAQSPRYKIIEKRQSVAFWCNPISGHATLYWYQQILGQGPKLLIQFQNNGVVDDSQLPKDRFSAERLKGVDSTLKIQPAKLEDSAVYLCASSSSRGTTSTDTQYFGPGTRLTVL.

The rearrangement uses TRBV29-1 and TRBJ2-5; the match to TRBD2 covers 7 bases. This CDR3 spans 15 amino acids. Germline V gene sequence: CDR1 SQVTM, CDR2 ANQGSEA. V lost 7 bases to trimming and J lost 4 bases; unmatched junction nucleotides: 15. CDR3 coding DNA: TGCAGCGCCCGGTCGGGGAGGGTGGCGCGAGAGACCCAGTACTTC. Translated, it gives CSARSGRVARETQYF.

The chain has TRBV6-1 and TRBJ1-2, with D perhaps TRBD1 (5 bases). CDR3 length: 17 amino acids. V was pared by 3 bases and J by 4 bases, with 21 bases between. Per germline, CDR1 MNHNS and CDR2 SASEGT. As DNA, the CDR3 is TGTGCCAGCAGTGACCCCGGGTGGCAACCGAGGGGCTATGGCTACACCTTC. This codes for CASSDPGWQPRGYGYTF.

This clone was counted between two and nine times. V and J are TRBV6-6 and TRBJ2-4; D may be TRBD2 (6 bases). The CDR3 is 16 amino acids. CDR1 and CDR2 from the germline V gene are MNHNY and SVGAGI (reference sequence). V lost 6 bases and J 1 base, leaving 16 bases between the germline ends. The CDR3 sequence is CASSHQGRGAKNIQYF. CDR3 coding DNA: TGTGCCAGCAGCCACCAGGGTCGGGGGGCCAAAAACATTCAGTACTTC.

This sequence joins TRBV15 and TRBJ1-1, with D unclear. The germline V and J ends were trimmed by 0 bases and 3 bases, with 8 bases remaining between them. Looked up from germline, CDR1 is LNHNV and CDR2 is YYDKDF (reference sequence). The length of the CDR3 is 14 residues. In DNA form, the CDR3 reads TGTGCCACCAGCAGAGATGCTGCGTACACTGAAGCTTTCTTT. As protein: CATSRDAAYTEAFF.

This chain connects TRBV28 to TRBJ1-2, with 11 bases lining up with TRBD1. The CDR3 runs to 14 residues. Germline V lookup: CDR1 MDHEN, CDR2 SYDVKM. V lost 2 bases and J lost 5; bases outside the gene matches: 1. The CDR3 sequence is CASSLRDRGYGYTF. The CDR3 nucleotides read TGTGCCAGCAGTTTACGGGACAGGGGGTATGGCTACACCTTC.

The chain combines TRBV10-3 with TRBJ2-7; 10 bases are a match to TRBD1. Germline values: CDR1 ENHRY, CDR2 SYGVKD. V was clipped by 4 bases and J by 2 bases; unmatched bases: 11. CDR3 length: 17 amino acids. CDR3 bases: TGTGCCATCAGTGGAGGGGGCTCCGGGACAGGGGCCTACGAGCAGTACTTC. Its translation is CAISGGGSGTGAYEQYF.

The chain has TRBV6-5 and TRBJ2-1, with TRBD1 matching 12 bases. This CDR3 region has 15 residues. CDR1 MNHEY and CDR2 SVGAGI come from the germline V gene. The V segment lost 0 bases and the J segment 8 bases; nucleotides outside the gene matches: 2. The CDR3 sequence is CASSYSGTGGYEQFF. The CDR3 region has the DNA TGTGCCAGCAGTTACTCCGGGACAGGGGGCTATGAGCAGTTCTTC.

The V gene is TRBV5-6, the J gene TRBJ2-2, with TRBD1 matching over 7 bases. The V gene end was trimmed by 6 bases and the J gene end by 2 bases; junction bases not matched to a gene: 10. CDR1 is SGHDT and CDR2 is YYEEEE in the germline V gene. The CDR3 has 16 amino acids. CDR3 bases: TGTGCCAGCATCATAGGGGGCGATTACAACACCGGGGAGCTGTTTTTT. Residues: CASIIGGDYNTGELFF.

The rearrangement uses TRBV5-3 and TRBJ2-3, with D unclear. TRBV5-3 is labeled an ORF, and its function is uncertain. V was shortened by 8 bases and J by 5 bases, with 21 bases between the two germline ends. The CDR3 contains 15 residues. CDR3 loop: CASRRGNVQVDTQYF. The CDR3 nucleotides are TGTGCCAGCAGACGCGGTAATGTGCAGGTAGATACGCAGTATTTT.

This clone has only a few counts. The chain carries TRBV25-1 and TRBJ2-7; no clear D gene. This CDR3 region has 12 residues. Trimming cost V 6 bases and J 2 bases, with 8 bases left between them. Germline V gives CDR1 MGHDK, CDR2 SYGVNS. This CDR3 reads CASRGQTYEQYF. The CDR3 DNA reads TGTGCCAGCAGAGGGCAGACCTACGAGCAGTACTTC.

This sequence joins TRBV29-1 and TRBJ2-7, with D perhaps TRBD1 (6 bases). Germline V gene lookup returns CDR1 SQVTM and CDR2 ANQGSEA. Between the trimmed V and J ends, which lost 4 bases and 3 bases, there was a span of 19 bases. The CDR3 is made up of 15 amino acids. The DNA of the CDR3 is TGCAGCGTTGTTTCTGGGGCAGGGGCTATCTACGAGCAGTACTTC. Protein: CSVVSGAGAIYEQYF.

This rearrangement joins TRBV27 to TRBJ1-3, with D tentatively TRBD1 (5 bases). Germline-derived CDR1 and CDR2 are MNHEY and SMNVEV (reference sequence). This CDR3 has 17 residues. V was shortened by 5 bases and J by 0 bases, with 17 bases between the two germline ends. The CDR3, as DNA: TGTGCCAGCAGTCCTACCCCGGGGCTCCGCTCTGGAAACACCATATATTTT. Translating gives CASSPTPGLRSGNTIYF.

V is TRBV27 and J is TRBJ1-6; a weak D match, TRBD1 (6 bases). Germline assignment: CDR1 MNHEY and CDR2 SMNVEV (reference sequence). Deletions cut 2 bases from V and 1 base from J, with 12 bases between. The CDR3 has 17 amino acids. The CDR3 DNA sequence: TGTGCCAGCAGTTTAATCGGGGGGCAGTCCTATAATTCACCCCTCCACTTT. Its protein product is CASSLIGGQSYNSPLHF.

The chain joins TRBV2 to TRBJ2-7, with D tentatively TRBD2 (6 bases). CDR1 is SNHLY, CDR2 FYNNEI, per germline. V was clipped by 5 bases and J by 10 bases, with 12 bases between them. CDR3 length: 11 amino acids. CDR3 sequence reads: CASSPSGVQYF. The CDR3 nucleotides are TGTGCCAGCAGTCCGTCGGGGGTACAGTACTTC. The whole variable domain, filled in from reference TRBV2 and TRBJ2-7, reads EPEVTQTPSHQVTQMGQEVILRCVPISNHLYFYWYRQILGQKVEFLVSFYNNEISEKSEIFDDQFSVERPDGSNFTLKIRSTKLEDSAMYFCASSPSGVQYFGPGTRLTVT.

The chain links TRBV10-3 to TRBJ1-2; D is possibly TRBD1 (5 bases). Trimming cost V 5 bases and J 2 bases, with 9 bases left between them. This CDR3 contains 13 residues. Germline V gives CDR1 ENHRY, CDR2 SYGVKD. This CDR3 is CAISFDSNYGYTF. The CDR3 nucleotides are TGTGCCATCAGTTTCGACAGCAACTATGGCTACACCTTC.